This TCR beta chain is from a study of blood T cells in healthy people across ages. Note on this clonotype: The antigen remains unidentified.

With a J-beta primer mix and a sample-barcoded 5' primer, a second PCR ran roughly 6 to 12 cycles. TCRdb used MiXCR to reprocess the 5' RACE reads, holding one entry per CDR3 protein. The data contain around 650,000 distinct CDR3 sequences, 40% to 50% of them singletons. Study findings and constraints: Aged donors had fewer naive CD4+ cells and lower diversity than long-lived donors.

The CDR3 is 16 amino acids. Germline V gene data show CDR1 as SGHNT and CDR2 as YYREEE (reference sequence). V dropped 4 bases and J dropped 0 bases, with 13 bases sitting between them. Source material: blood. The sequence derives from an elderly man in good health. The V gene is TRBV5-4, the J gene TRBJ1-4; the D is unclear. This CDR3 is CASSKKTTPTNEKLFF. The DNA of the CDR3 is TGTGCCAGCAGCAAAAAAACGACACCAACTAATGAAAAACTGTTTTTT.